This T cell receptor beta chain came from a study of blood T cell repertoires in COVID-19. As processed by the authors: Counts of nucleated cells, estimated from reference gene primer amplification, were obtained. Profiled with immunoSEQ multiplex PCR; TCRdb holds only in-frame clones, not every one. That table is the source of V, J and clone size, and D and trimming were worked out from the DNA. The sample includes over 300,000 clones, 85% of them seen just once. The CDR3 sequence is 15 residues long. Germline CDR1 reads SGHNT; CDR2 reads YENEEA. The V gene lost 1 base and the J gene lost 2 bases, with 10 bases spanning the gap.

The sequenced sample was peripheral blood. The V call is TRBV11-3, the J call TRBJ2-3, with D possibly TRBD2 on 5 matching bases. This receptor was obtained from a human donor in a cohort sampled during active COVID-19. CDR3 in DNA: TGTGCCAGCAGCTTAGGTACCGGGAACACAGATACGCAGTATTTT. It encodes CASSLGTGNTDTQYF.